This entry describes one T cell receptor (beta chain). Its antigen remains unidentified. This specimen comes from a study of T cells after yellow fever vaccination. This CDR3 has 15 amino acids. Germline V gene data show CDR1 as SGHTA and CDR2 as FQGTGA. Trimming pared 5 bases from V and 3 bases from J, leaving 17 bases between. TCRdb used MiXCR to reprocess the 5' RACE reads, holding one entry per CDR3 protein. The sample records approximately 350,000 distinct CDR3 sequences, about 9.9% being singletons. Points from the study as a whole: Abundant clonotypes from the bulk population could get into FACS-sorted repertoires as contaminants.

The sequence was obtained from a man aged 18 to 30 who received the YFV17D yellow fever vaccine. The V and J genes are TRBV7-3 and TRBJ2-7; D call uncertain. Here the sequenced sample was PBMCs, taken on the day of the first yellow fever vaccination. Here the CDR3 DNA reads TGTGCCAGCAGCCCCCTTATGCAAAAAATCTACGAGCAGTACGTC. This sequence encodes CASSPLMQKIYEQYV.